The sequence of this T cell receptor (beta chain) was determined in a study of tumor-infiltrating lymphocytes in primary liver carcinoma. Comments on this clonotype: One end of the junction is discordant with germline, which a read error may explain.

For each extraction, RNA and DNA were obtained together from around 18-30 mg of unsorted bulk tissue. Production of TCR beta cDNA used around 500 ng total RNA together with a constant-region primer. Modified slightly, ARM-PCR produced TCR beta libraries over three nested multiplex PCR rounds. One entry per CDR3 protein, called by TCRdb with MiXCR from the multiplex PCR reads. The sample holds 48,000 or so distinct CDR3 sequences, over 65% seen once. This TCR derives from a man aged 35 to 55 with primary liver carcinoma and hepatitis B virus infection. Sequenced sample: liver tumor tissue from sampling region 3. Subset noted: tumor region T3, left-lateral pole.

The DNA of the CDR3 is TGTGCCGGCAGGATATACAGTGCCGACAATGAGCAGTTCTTC. As protein: CAGRIYSADNEQFF. The rearrangement joins TRBV6-5 to TRBJ2-1; no definite D call. The CDR3 spans 14 residues. Germline loops: CDR1 MNHEY, CDR2 SVGAGI.